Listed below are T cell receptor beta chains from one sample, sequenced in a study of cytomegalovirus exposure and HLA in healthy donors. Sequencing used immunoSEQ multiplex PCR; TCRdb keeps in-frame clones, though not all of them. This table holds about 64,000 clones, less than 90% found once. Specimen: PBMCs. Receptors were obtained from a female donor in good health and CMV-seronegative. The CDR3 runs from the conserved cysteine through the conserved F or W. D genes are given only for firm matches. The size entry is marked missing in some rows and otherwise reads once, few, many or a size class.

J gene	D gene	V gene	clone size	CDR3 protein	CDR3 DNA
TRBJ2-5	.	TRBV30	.	CAGQSSATQYF	TGTGCCGGACAGTCGTCGGCGACCCAGTACTTC
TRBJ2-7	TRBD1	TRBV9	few	CASSARQGTAYEQYF	TGTGCCAGCAGCGCGAGACAGGGAACTGCCTACGAGCAGTACTTC
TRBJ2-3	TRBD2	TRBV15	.	CATSTIAGVRDTQYF	TGTGCCACCAGCACCATAGCGGGAGTCCGCGATACGCAGTATTTT
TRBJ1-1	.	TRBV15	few	CATSRTGVPEAFF	.
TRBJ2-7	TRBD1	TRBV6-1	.	CASMGQSYEQYF	TGTGCCAGCATGGGACAGTCCTACGAGCAGTACTTC
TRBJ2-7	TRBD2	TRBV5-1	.	CASSFLKAGDYEQYF	TGCGCCAGCAGCTTCTTGAAAGCGGGGGACTACGAGCAGTACTTC
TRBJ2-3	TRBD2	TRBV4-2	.	CASSQDSVSGSATDTQYF	TGTGCCAGCAGCCAAGATTCGGTAAGCGGGAGCGCCACAGATACGCAGTATTTT
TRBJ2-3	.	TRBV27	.	CASSFFGRPDTQYF	TGTGCCAGCAGTTTTTTTGGGCGTCCAGATACGCAGTATTTT
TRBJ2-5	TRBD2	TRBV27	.	CASSATGLAGGETQYF	TGTGCCAGCAGTGCCACAGGACTAGCGGGAGGAGAGACCCAGTACTTC
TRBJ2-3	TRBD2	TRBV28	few	CASSPLGLAGVPDTQYF	TGTGCCAGCAGTCCCCTGGGACTAGCGGGAGTTCCAGATACGCAGTATTTT
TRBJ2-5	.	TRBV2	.	CASRRWGQERETQYF	TGTGCCAGCAGAAGATGGGGACAAGAGAGGGAGACCCAGTACTTC
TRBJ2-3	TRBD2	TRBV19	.	CASSIRLAGLIDTQYF	TGTGCCAGTAGTATACGGCTAGCGGGGCTCATAGATACGCAGTATTTT
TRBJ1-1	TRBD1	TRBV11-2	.	CASSPTGDEAFF	TGTGCCAGCAGCCCGACAGGGGACGAAGCTTTCTTT
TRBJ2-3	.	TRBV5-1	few	CASSFGDTTDTQYF	TGCGCCAGCAGCTTTGGGGACACCACAGATACGCAGTATTTT
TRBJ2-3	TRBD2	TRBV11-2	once	CASSLGPSGGARDTQYF	TGTGCCAGCAGCTTAGGTCCTAGCGGGGGGGCCCGAGATACGCAGTATTTT
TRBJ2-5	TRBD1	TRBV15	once	CATSRDRGQEGTQYF	TGTGCCACCAGCAGGGACAGGGGGCAAGAGGGGACCCAGTACTTC
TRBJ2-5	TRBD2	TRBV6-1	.	CASSERWGGNQETQYF	TGTGCCAGCAGTGAAAGGTGGGGGGGGAACCAAGAGACCCAGTACTTC
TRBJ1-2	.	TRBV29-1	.	CSALLGGNYGYTF	TGCAGCGCCCTTTTGGGGGGGAACTATGGCTACACCTTC
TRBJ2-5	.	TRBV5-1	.	CASSLRAEISQETQYF	TGCGCCAGCAGCTTAAGAGCGGAGATTTCCCAAGAGACCCAGTACTTC
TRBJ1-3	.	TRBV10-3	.	CAISLGRVSGNTIYF	TGTGCCATCAGTCTAGGCAGGGTCTCTGGAAACACCATATATTTT
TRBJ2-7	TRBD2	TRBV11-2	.	CASKRSSGSGAYEQYF	TGTGCCAGCAAGAGGTCTAGCGGGAGTGGGGCCTACGAGCAGTACTTC
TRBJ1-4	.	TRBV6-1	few	CASSESQIGKLFF	TGTGCCAGCAGTGAAAGTCAGATCGGGAAACTGTTTTTT
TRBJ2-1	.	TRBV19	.	CASGAESYNEQFF	TGTGCCAGTGGAGCGGAGTCCTACAATGAGCAGTTCTTC
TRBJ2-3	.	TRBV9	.	CASSVGIGGPTDTQYF	TGTGCCAGCAGCGTAGGCATCGGGGGGCCCACAGATACGCAGTATTTT
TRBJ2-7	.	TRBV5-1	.	CASSLDLAVKPYEQYF	TGCGCCAGCAGCTTGGATTTAGCGGTCAAGCCCTACGAGCAGTACTTC
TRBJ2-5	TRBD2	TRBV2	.	CASRAGLTETQYF	TGTGCCAGCAGAGCGGGACTCACGGAGACCCAGTACTTC
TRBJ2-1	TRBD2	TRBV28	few	CASSFGGEGKRFF	TGTGCCAGCAGTTTTGGTGGGGAGGGGAAGCGGTTCTTC
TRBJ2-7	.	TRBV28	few	CASSLEGDGKQYF	TGTGCCAGCAGTTTAGAAGGAGACGGGAAGCAGTACTTC
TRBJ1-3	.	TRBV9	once	CASSVSGASGNTIYF	TGTGCCAGCAGCGTAAGTGGAGCGTCTGGAAACACCATATATTTT
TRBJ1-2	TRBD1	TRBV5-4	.	CASSTLQGYGYTF	TGTGCCAGCAGCACATTACAGGGGTATGGCTACACCTTC
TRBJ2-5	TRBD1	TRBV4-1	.	CASSQRTGGQETQYF	TGCGCCAGCAGTCAGCGGACAGGGGGCCAGGAGACCCAGTACTTC
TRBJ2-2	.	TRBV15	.	CATSRVPPTANTGELFF	TGTGCCACCAGCAGAGTCCCCCCCACAGCGAACACCGGGGAGCTGTTTTTT
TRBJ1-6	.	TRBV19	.	CASSIGRGASPLHF	TGTGCCAGTAGTATAGGCAGGGGAGCCTCACCCCTCCACTTT
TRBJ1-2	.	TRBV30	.	CAWRPVTSGYTF	TGTGCCTGGAGACCGGTTACTAGTGGCTACACCTTC
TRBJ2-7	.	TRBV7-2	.	CASSLARDLKYEQYF	TGTGCCAGCAGCTTAGCGCGGGACCTGAAGTACGAGCAGTACTTC
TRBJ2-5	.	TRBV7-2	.	CASSSARTQETQYF	TGTGCCAGCAGCTCCGCCCGGACACAAGAGACCCAGTACTTC